These 18 T cell receptor beta chains share one sample of origin, sequenced in a study of OX40 agonist ivuxolimab in advanced cancers. Assay: immunoSEQ multiplex PCR; the TCRdb copy retains only in-frame clones and omits some. The sample has 90,000 to 120,000 clones, 80% to 95% seen once; the top ten hold about 1.2%. The source material was CD4+ or CD8+ T cells sorted from blood, sampled in a trial of the OX40 agonist ivuxolimab. The receptor set was obtained from an adult with an advanced solid tumor such as melanoma, head and neck, liver or kidney cancer.

This clone showed up just once. The chain carries TRBV6-1 and TRBJ1-5; 8 nucleotides align to TRBD1. With V trimmed by 7 bases and J by 4 bases, 3 bases remained unmatched. Germline V gives CDR1 MNHNS, CDR2 SASEGT. The CDR3 totals 13 residues. The DNA of the CDR3 is TGTGCCAGCACCCGGGACAGGAATCAGCCCCAGCATTTT. Encoded protein: CASTRDRNQPQHF.

This clone was seen only once. V and J are TRBV28 and TRBJ2-3; D may be TRBD1 or TRBD2 (6 bases each). V dropped 5 bases and J dropped 5 bases, with 23 bases sitting between them. The CDR3 is made up of 17 amino acids. CDR1 is MDHEN, CDR2 SYDVKM, per germline. The CDR3 loop reads CASSAYGQGLEGDTQYF. The DNA for the CDR3 is TGTGCCAGCAGTGCCTACGGCCAGGGGTTGGAGGGAGATACGCAGTATTTT.

V gene TRBV5-1 combines with J gene TRBJ2-3, with D maybe TRBD2 (6 bases). V was clipped by 1 base and J by 4 bases, with 16 bases between them. The CDR3 is 16 amino acids. From germline, CDR1 is SGHRS and CDR2 YFSETQ. The CDR3 bases are TGCGCCAGCAGCTTGAGATTTGGGGGGTCTTCAGATACGCAGTATTTT. Residues: CASSLRFGGSSDTQYF.

V and J are TRBV9 and TRBJ2-1; 10 positions match TRBD2. The CDR3 covers 17 residues. The V and J ends lost 2 bases and 9 bases, in that order; junction bases with no gene match: 14. CDR1 and CDR2 from the germline V gene are SGDLS and YYNGEE. The CDR3 sequence: CASSVPPSGSGEVEQFF. CDR3 sequence (DNA): TGTGCCAGCAGCGTCCCCCCTAGCGGGAGTGGGGAGGTTGAGCAGTTCTTC.

The chain uses TRBV28 and TRBJ1-2; 7 bases fit TRBD1. V lost 4 bases, J lost 2 bases, and 7 bases stayed unmatched. Germline V gene lookup returns CDR1 MDHEN and CDR2 SYDVKM. The CDR3 length is 15 residues. Here the CDR3 reads CASSSGTASNYGYTF. The CDR3 region has the DNA TGTGCCAGCAGTTCCGGGACAGCGTCGAACTATGGCTACACCTTC.

The chain employs TRBV2 and TRBJ2-1; D is undetermined. The CDR3 contains 13 residues. V was shortened by 6 bases and J by 4 bases, with 10 bases between the two germline ends. Looked up from germline, CDR1 is SNHLY and CDR2 is FYNNEI. CDR3 sequence: CASRVERYNEQFF. For the CDR3, the DNA is TGTGCCAGCAGGGTAGAGAGGTACAATGAGCAGTTCTTC.

The J gene is TRBJ2-5, the V gene TRBV7-9, with 8 bases lining up with TRBD2. Germline V gives CDR1 SEHNR, CDR2 FQNEAQ (reference sequence). The trim removed 5 bases at V and 5 bases at J, leaving 10 bases unmatched. CDR3 length equals 15 residues. The CDR3 here is CASSPGREGYETQYF. The CDR3 bases are TGTGCCAGCAGCCCCGGCCGGGAGGGTTATGAGACCCAGTACTTC.

The chain is built from TRBV5-1 and TRBJ2-2; tentatively, D is TRBD1 (6 bases). CDR3 length: 15 amino acids. V was trimmed by 0 bases and J by 5 bases, leaving 11 bases between them. Germline V lookup: CDR1 SGHRS, CDR2 YFSETQ. The CDR3 loop reads CASSLVTGKTGELFF. For the CDR3, the DNA is TGCGCCAGCAGCTTGGTAACAGGGAAGACCGGGGAGCTGTTTTTT.

This clone has a single count. This chain uses TRBV5-8 with TRBJ2-3; 7 bases align to TRBD1. Losses at the gene ends were 2 bases for V and 9 bases for J; bases not matched to a gene: 3. Germline lookup yields CDR1 SGHTS and CDR2 YDEGEE. This CDR3 region has 12 residues. In DNA form, the CDR3 reads TGTGCCAGCAGCTTTGACAGGGAGACGCAGTATTTT. It is translated as CASSFDRETQYF.

The CDR3 nucleotides read TGTGCCAGCAGTTTTACCCCAGGGGCCGCAGGGACCCAGTACTTC. It translates to CASSFTPGAAGTQYF. The V call is TRBV28, the J call TRBJ2-5; a weak D match, TRBD1 (6 bases). The germline V gene encodes CDR1 MDHEN and CDR2 SYDVKM. This CDR3 contains 15 residues. Trimming stripped 3 bases from V and 7 bases from J, with 18 bases between.

The CDR3 spells CASSSIKGLGDEQFF. CDR3 DNA: TGTGCCAGCAGTTCAATCAAAGGACTAGGAGATGAGCAGTTCTTC. The rearrangement links TRBV27 to TRBJ2-1, with TRBD2 identical over 7 bases. Per germline, CDR1 MNHEY and CDR2 SMNVEV (reference sequence). After removal of 4 bases from V and 8 bases from J, the junction contained 11 bases not matched to a gene. The CDR3 loop spans 15 amino acids.

The chain employs TRBV29-1 and TRBJ2-2, with 8 bases aligning to TRBD2. Trimming took 7 bases from V and 5 from J; bases not matched to a gene: 6. Per germline, CDR1 SQVTM and CDR2 ANQGSEA. This CDR3 contains 13 residues. CDR3 region: CSAGGKGTGELFF. CDR3 sequence (DNA): TGCAGCGCGGGAGGGAAGGGGACCGGGGAGCTGTTTTTT.

V and J are TRBV9 and TRBJ2-1; TRBD2 aligns across 7 bases. Germline loops: CDR1 SGDLS, CDR2 YYNGEE. CDR3 length equals 17 residues. With V trimmed by 4 bases and J by 1 base, 11 bases remained unmatched. CDR3 in amino acids: CASSQTPLANSYNEQFF. CDR3 DNA sequence: TGTGCCAGCAGCCAAACCCCACTAGCGAATTCCTACAATGAGCAGTTCTTC.

This clone was seen a few times. V is TRBV7-2 and J is TRBJ1-2; 11 positions agree with TRBD1. Germline V CDR1 and CDR2: SGHTA, FQGNSA. V was pared by 5 bases and J by 10 bases, with 12 bases of the junction left unmatched. The CDR3 is 15 residues long. The CDR3 region has the DNA TGTGCCAGCAGCGCATGGACAGGGGGCGCTTTTTTCTACACCTTC. Amino acid sequence: CASSAWTGGAFFYTF. Combining the CDR3 with reference TRBV7-2 and TRBJ1-2 gives the whole variable domain GAGVSQSPSNKVTEKGKDVELRCDPISGHTALYWYRQSLGQGLEFLIYFQGNSAPDKSGLPSDRFSAERTGGSVSTLTIQRTQQEDSAVYLCASSAWTGGAFFYTFGSGTRLTVV.

The CDR3 nucleotides read TGTGCCAGTAGTAGGACAGCTTCCTACGAGCAGTACTTC. Amino acid sequence: CASSRTASYEQYF. The V call is TRBV19, the J call TRBJ2-7; tentative D call: TRBD1 (6 bases). Germline V gives CDR1 LNHDA, CDR2 SQIVND (reference sequence). V lost 4 bases, J lost 1 base, and 8 bases lay in between. The length of the CDR3 is 13 residues.

V gene TRBV7-2 combines with J gene TRBJ1-3; D call uncertain. The CDR3 consists of 14 residues. Germline V gene lookup returns CDR1 SGHTA and CDR2 FQGNSA. The V gene lost 1 base and the J gene lost 1 base, with 5 bases spanning the gap. CDR3 DNA sequence: TGTGCCAGCAGCTTAGGGGGTTCTGGAAACACCATATATTTT. Protein: CASSLGGSGNTIYF.

The rearrangement links TRBV30 to TRBJ2-2; 8 bases agree with TRBD1. CDR3 length equals 16 residues. With 2 bases clipped from V and 4 bases from J, the junction kept 9 bases outside the gene matches. The germline V gene has CDR1 GTSNPN and CDR2 SVGIG (reference sequence). CDR3 bases: TGTGCCTGGAGTTGGGGCAGGGGGCTCGGCACCGGGGAGCTGTTTTTT. It yields the protein CAWSWGRGLGTGELFF.

This sequence joins TRBV19 and TRBJ1-4; 9 bases align to TRBD1. The CDR3 length is 14 residues. With V trimmed by 6 bases and J by 8 bases, 7 bases remained unmatched. Looked up from germline, CDR1 is LNHDA and CDR2 is SQIVND (reference sequence). The CDR3 coding sequence is TGTGCCAGTAGACCGGGACAGGGATGGGAAAAACTGTTTTTT. Its translation is CASRPGQGWEKLFF.